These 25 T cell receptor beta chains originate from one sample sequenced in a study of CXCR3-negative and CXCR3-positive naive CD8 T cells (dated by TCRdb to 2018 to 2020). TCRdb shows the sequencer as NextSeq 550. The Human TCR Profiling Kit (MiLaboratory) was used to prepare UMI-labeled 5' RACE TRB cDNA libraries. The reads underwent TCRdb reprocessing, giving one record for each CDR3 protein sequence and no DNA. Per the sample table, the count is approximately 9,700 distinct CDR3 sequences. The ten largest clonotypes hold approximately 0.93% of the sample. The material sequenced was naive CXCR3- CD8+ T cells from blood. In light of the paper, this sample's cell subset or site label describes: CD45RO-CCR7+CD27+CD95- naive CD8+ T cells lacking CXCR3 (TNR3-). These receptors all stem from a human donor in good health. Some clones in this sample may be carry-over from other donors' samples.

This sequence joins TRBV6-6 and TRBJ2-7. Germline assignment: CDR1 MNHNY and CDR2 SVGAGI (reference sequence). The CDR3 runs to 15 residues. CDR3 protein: CASSYSGASNYEQYF.

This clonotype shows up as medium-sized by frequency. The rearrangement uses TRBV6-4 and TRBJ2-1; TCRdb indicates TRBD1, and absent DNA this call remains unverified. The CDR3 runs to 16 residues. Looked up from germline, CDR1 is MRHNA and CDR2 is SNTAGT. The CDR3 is CASSDAGDRGYNEQFF.

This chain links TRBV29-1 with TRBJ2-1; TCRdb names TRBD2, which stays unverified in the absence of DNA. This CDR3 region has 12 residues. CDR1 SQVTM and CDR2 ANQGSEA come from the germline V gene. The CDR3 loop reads CSVQLAGFEQFF.

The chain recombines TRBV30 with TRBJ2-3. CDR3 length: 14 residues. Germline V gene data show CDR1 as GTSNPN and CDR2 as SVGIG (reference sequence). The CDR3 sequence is CAWSEVSSVYTQYF.

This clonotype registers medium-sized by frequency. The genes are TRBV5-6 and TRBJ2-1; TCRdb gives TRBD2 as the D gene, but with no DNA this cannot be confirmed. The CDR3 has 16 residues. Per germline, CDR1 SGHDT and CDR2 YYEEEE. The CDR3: CASSLGTWDSYNEQFF. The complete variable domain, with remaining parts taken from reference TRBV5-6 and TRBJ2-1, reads DAGVTQSPTHLIKTRGQQVTLRCSPKSGHDTVSWYQQALGQGPQFIFQYYEEEERQRGNFPDRFSGHQFPNYSSELNVNALLLGDSALYLCASSLGTWDSYNEQFFGPGTRLTVL.

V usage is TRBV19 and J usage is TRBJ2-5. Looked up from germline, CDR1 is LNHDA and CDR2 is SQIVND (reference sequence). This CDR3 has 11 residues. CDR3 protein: CATNFRETQYF.

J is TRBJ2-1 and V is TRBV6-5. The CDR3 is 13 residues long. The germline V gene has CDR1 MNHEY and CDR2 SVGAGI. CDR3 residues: CASRGGAYNEQFF.

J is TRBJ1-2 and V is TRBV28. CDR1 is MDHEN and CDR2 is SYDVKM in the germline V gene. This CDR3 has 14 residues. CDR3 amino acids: CASSSSKTSYGYTF.

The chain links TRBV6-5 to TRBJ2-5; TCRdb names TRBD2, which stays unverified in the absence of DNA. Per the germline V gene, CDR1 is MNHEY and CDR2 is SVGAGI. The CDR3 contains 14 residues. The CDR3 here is CASGRRAGGETQYF.

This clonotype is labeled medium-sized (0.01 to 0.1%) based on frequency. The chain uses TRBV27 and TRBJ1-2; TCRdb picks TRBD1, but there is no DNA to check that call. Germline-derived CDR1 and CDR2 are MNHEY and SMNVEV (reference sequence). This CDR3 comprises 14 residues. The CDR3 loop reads CASRDRSSNYGYTF.

The CDR3 protein is CASSSVGYNEQFF. The rearrangement uses TRBV7-9 and TRBJ2-1; TCRdb selects TRBD1, and the lack of DNA leaves this call unchecked. The CDR3 is 13 residues long. Germline-derived CDR1 and CDR2 are SEHNR and FQNEAQ (reference sequence). Looking up the rest from reference TRBV7-9 and TRBJ2-1 gives the full variable domain: DTGVSQNPRHKITKRGQNVTFRCDPISEHNRLYWYRQTLGQGPEFLTYFQNEAQLEKSRLLSDRFSAERPKGSFSTLEIQRTEQGDSAMYLCASSSVGYNEQFFGPGTRLTVL.

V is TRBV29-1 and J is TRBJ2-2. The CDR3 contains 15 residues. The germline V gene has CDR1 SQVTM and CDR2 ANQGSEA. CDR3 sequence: CSVEGGTRNTGELFF.

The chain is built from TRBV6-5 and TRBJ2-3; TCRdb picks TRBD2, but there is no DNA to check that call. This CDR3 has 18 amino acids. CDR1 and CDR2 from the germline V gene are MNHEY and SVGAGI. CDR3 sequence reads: CASSYTRLAGGSTDTQYF.

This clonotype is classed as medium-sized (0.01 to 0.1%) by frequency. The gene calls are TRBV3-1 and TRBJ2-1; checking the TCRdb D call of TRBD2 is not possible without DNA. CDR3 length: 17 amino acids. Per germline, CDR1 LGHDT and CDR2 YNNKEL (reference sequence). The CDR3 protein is CASSQDETSGSPGEQFF.

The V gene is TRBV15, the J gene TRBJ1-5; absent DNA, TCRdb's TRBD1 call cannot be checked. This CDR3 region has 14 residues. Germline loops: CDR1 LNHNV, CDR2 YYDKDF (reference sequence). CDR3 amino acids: CATSETGGIQPQHF.

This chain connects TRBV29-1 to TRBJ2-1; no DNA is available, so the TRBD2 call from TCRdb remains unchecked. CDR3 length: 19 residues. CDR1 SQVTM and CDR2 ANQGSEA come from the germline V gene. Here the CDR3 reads CSVEDELGGGPEKFNEQFF.

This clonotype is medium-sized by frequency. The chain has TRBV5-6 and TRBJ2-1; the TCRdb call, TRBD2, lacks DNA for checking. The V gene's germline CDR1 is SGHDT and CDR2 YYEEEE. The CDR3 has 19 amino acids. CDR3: CASSLSKPLLAGANNEQFF.

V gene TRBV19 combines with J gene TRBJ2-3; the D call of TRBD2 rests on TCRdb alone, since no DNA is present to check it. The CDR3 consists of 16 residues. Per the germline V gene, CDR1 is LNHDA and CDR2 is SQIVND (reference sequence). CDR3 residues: CASSILTSGRTDTQYF.

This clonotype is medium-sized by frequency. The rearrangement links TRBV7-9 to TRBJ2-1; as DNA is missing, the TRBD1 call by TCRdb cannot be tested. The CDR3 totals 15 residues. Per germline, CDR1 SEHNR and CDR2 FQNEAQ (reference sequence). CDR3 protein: CASSSRTGGVDEQFF.

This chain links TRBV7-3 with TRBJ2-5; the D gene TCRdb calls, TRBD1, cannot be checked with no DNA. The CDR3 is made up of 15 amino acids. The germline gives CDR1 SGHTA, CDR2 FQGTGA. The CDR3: CASSFATGEFETQYF.

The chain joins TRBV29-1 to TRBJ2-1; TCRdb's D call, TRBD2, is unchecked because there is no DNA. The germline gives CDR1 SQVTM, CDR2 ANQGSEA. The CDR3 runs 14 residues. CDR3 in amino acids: CSVGGTSGDNEQFF.

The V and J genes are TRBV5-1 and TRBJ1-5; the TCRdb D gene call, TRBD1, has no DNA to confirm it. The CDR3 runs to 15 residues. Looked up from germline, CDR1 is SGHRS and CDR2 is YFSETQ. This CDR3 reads CASSYGTGSNQPQHF. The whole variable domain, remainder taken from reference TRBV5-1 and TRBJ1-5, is KAGVTQTPRYLIKTRGQQVTLSCSPISGHRSVSWYQQTPGQGLQFLFEYFSETQRNKGNFPGRFSGRQFSNSRSEMNVSTLELGDSALYLCASSYGTGSNQPQHFGDGTRLSIL.

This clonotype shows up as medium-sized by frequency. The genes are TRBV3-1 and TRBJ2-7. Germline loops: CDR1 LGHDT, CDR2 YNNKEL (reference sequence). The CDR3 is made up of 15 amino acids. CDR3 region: CASSQKGRRVLEQYF.

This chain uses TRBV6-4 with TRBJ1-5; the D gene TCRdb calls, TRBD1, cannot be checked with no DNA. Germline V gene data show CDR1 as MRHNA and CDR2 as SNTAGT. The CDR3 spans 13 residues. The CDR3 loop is CAKGGEKYQPQHF.

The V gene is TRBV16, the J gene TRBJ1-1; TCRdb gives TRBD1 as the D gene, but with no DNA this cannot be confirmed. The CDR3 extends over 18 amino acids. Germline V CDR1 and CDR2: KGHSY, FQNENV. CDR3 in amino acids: CASSPILGTMELDTEAFF. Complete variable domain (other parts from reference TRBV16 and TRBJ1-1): GEEVAQTPKHLVRGEGQKAKLYCAPIKGHSYVFWYQQVLKNEFKFLISFQNENVFDETGMPKERFSAKCLPNSPCSLEIQATKLEDSAVYFCASSPILGTMELDTEAFFGQGTRLTVV.